A selection of T cell receptor beta chains follows, all from one sample in a study of shared T cell receptors in the human thymus. Sequenced by immunoSEQ multiplex PCR; TCRdb stores in-frame clones only, minus some. The data show some 400,000 clones, roughly 94% seen once. Sequenced: thymocytes. The receptors here all came from a human donor. The CDR3 runs from the conserved cysteine through the conserved F or W. A D gene is named only where the DNA matches it firmly. Clone size is stated in some rows and not others, as once, few, many or a class when expanded.

CDR3 protein	CDR3 DNA	clone size	J gene	D gene	CDR3 length	V gene
CASIPGVARYTGELFF	TGTGCCAGCATCCCGGGGGTAGCGAGATACACCGGGGAGCTGTTTTTT	.	TRBJ2-2	.	16	TRBV11-1
CASSEGLLTGPSYNEQFF	TGTGCCAGCAGTGAAGGTCTATTAACAGGGCCCTCCTACAATGAGCAGTTCTTC	.	TRBJ2-1	.	18	TRBV2
CASSHLPSGPRGELFF	TGTGCCAGCTCACACTTACCCTCGGGCCCGAGGGGGGAGCTGTTTTTT	.	TRBJ2-2	.	16	TRBV18
CASSSPPRLAGDTDTQYF	TGTGCCAGCAGTAGCCCCCCACGACTAGCGGGAGACACAGATACGCAGTATTTT	.	TRBJ2-3	TRBD2	18	TRBV27
CASSMQGRMGEAFF	TGTGCCAGCAGTATGCAGGGACGGATGGGTGAAGCTTTCTTT	once	TRBJ1-1	.	14	TRBV28
CAWSVLGLTPPDF	TGTGCCTGGAGTGTACTGGGATTGACTCCTCCCGATTTC	.	TRBJ2-7	.	13	TRBV30
CASSQAFVQRDVRETQYF	TGCGCCAGCAGCCAAGCCTTTGTCCAGCGGGACGTGAGGGAGACCCAGTACTTC	.	TRBJ2-5	TRBD2	18	TRBV4-3
CASSGSVDRTEAFF	TGTGCCAGCAGTGGGTCAGTGGATAGAACTGAAGCTTTCTTT	.	TRBJ1-1	.	14	TRBV2
CASSHRGTEPWVNTGELFF	TGCGCCAGCAGCCACCGGGGCACAGAGCCGTGGGTGAACACCGGGGAGCTGTTTTTT	.	TRBJ2-2	.	19	TRBV4-1
CASSPGGLQGLRNTEAFF	TGTGCCAGCAGCCCCGGGGGTCTTCAGGGGTTGAGGAACACTGAAGCTTTCTTT	.	TRBJ1-1	.	18	TRBV7-9
CASSPRTDTYEQYF	TGTGCCAGCAGTCCTAGGACAGACACCTACGAGCAGTACTTC	.	TRBJ2-7	.	14	TRBV28
CASSQSSGQPLYGYTF	TGTGCCAGCAGTCAGTCTTCGGGACAACCCCTCTATGGCTACACCTTC	.	TRBJ1-2	.	16	TRBV28
CASSKRGRDRGDF	TGTGCCAGCAGCAAACGTGGTAGGGACAGGGGGGATTTT	few	TRBJ1-3	.	13	TRBV21-1
CASGRFGLAPDTGELFF	TGTGCCAGCGGACGGTTTGGTCTGGCCCCAGACACCGGGGAGCTGTTTTTT	.	TRBJ2-2	.	17	TRBV5-5
CATSRPPGAGRYTEAFF	TGTGCCACCAGCAGACCCCCGGGGGCGGGGAGGTACACTGAAGCTTTCTTT	.	TRBJ1-1	.	17	TRBV15
CAIRGGLLHTF	TGTGCCATCAGAGGGGGCCTTCTCCACACCTTC	.	TRBJ1-2	TRBD1	11	TRBV28
CASSSISGTHSGANVLTF	TGTGCCAGCAGTTCAATCTCCGGGACTCACTCTGGGGCCAACGTCCTGACTTTC	.	TRBJ2-6	.	18	TRBV28
CASSSGTGGRGRYTDTQYF	TGTGCCAGCAGCTCGGGTACGGGCGGGAGGGGACGGTACACAGATACGCAGTATTTT	.	TRBJ2-3	TRBD2	19	TRBV5-6
CASSEYWGESEGYTF	TGTGCCAGCAGTGAATATTGGGGGGAATCGGAGGGCTACACCTTC	once	TRBJ1-2	.	15	TRBV25-1
CASSYRGGTNTEAFF	TGTGCCAGCAGTTATCGGGGGGGGACGAACACTGAAGCTTTCTTT	.	TRBJ1-1	.	15	TRBV27
CASKAGWDNEQFF	TGTGCCAGTAAAGCGGGATGGGATAATGAGCAGTTCTTC	.	TRBJ2-1	TRBD2	13	TRBV19
CASSLGEQYF	TGTGCCAGCAGCTTGGGTGAGCAGTACTTC	.	TRBJ2-7	.	10	TRBV12-1
CASSLPPSGIKGTYEQYF	TGTGCCAGCAGTTTACCCCCTAGCGGGATAAAAGGGACCTACGAGCAGTACTTC	.	TRBJ2-7	TRBD2	18	TRBV28
CASSLDKAEGEQFF	TGTGCCAGCAGCTTGGATAAGGCGGAGGGGGAGCAGTTCTTC	.	TRBJ2-1	.	14	TRBV5-4
CAWSDNRVPNTEAFF	TGTGCCTGGAGTGATAACAGGGTCCCGAACACTGAAGCTTTCTTT	.	TRBJ1-1	.	15	TRBV30
CASTKGSGVSQPQHF	TGTGCCAGCACCAAAGGGTCAGGGGTAAGTCAGCCCCAGCATTTT	.	TRBJ1-5	.	15	TRBV6-5
CASGRLAGVSDTQYF	TGTGCCAGCGGGAGACTAGCGGGAGTTTCAGATACGCAGTATTTT	.	TRBJ2-3	TRBD2	15	TRBV9
CAISEAGGAVQETQYF	TGTGCCATCAGTGAGGCAGGGGGTGCCGTACAAGAGACCCAGTACTTC	.	TRBJ2-5	TRBD1	16	TRBV10-3
CASSLGPPSGSYEQYF	TGTGCCAGCAGCTTAGGTCCCCCTAGCGGGAGTTACGAGCAGTACTTC	.	TRBJ2-7	TRBD2	16	TRBV7-2
CASSFSSYEQYF	TGTGCCAGCAGTTTCAGCTCCTACGAGCAGTACTTC	.	TRBJ2-7	.	12	TRBV27
CASSVGNGYTF	TGTGCCAGCAGTGTCGGGAACGGCTACACCTTC	few	TRBJ1-2	.	11	TRBV2
CASSRFNQPQHF	TGTGCCAGTAGTAGATTCAATCAGCCCCAGCATTTT	.	TRBJ1-5	.	12	TRBV19
CASSPGGGRETQYF	TGTGCCAGCAGCCCCGGGGGCGGGAGAGAGACCCAGTACTTC	.	TRBJ2-5	.	14	TRBV6-4
CASSFVGVSGTGELFF	TGTGCCAGCAGTTTTGTTGGGGTTAGCGGAACCGGGGAGCTGTTTTTT	.	TRBJ2-2	.	16	TRBV27
CASSLATATNEKLFF	TGCGCCAGCAGCTTGGCCACCGCAACTAATGAAAAACTGTTTTTT	.	TRBJ1-4	.	15	TRBV5-1
CASSGKRVAGTTYNEQFF	TGCGCCAGCAGTGGCAAACGGGTCGCGGGAACAACGTACAATGAGCAGTTCTTC	.	TRBJ2-1	.	18	TRBV10-1
CASSLLAGDNYEQYF	TGTGCCAGCAGCCTTCTAGCGGGAGATAACTACGAGCAGTACTTC	once	TRBJ2-7	TRBD2	15	TRBV9
CASSVDNGARGYTF	TGTGCCAGCAGCGTAGACAACGGGGCGCGGGGCTACACCTTC	.	TRBJ1-2	.	14	TRBV9
CASSLFPPNRGNTIYF	TGTGCCAGCAGTTTATTCCCTCCTAACAGGGGAAACACCATATATTTT	.	TRBJ1-3	.	16	TRBV27
CASSYSWTVLNTEAFF	TGTGCCAGCAGTTACTCATGGACCGTTCTGAACACTGAAGCTTTCTTT	once	TRBJ1-1	.	16	TRBV6-5
CASSGPPSERTIYF	TGTGCCAGCAGTGGCCCCCCTTCCGAACGAACCATATATTTT	.	TRBJ1-3	.	14	TRBV25-1
CASSLYSYEQYF	TGTGCCAGCAGCCTATACTCCTACGAGCAGTACTTC	once	TRBJ2-7	.	12	TRBV4-2
CASSGPTGSSGRATDTQYF	TGTGCCAGCAGCGGCCCAACGGGATCTAGCGGGAGGGCCACAGATACGCAGTATTTT	once	TRBJ2-3	TRBD2	19	TRBV9
CASSPLGGRAYNEQFF	TGTGCCAGCAGCCCTCTGGGAGGGAGGGCCTACAATGAGCAGTTCTTC	.	TRBJ2-1	TRBD2	16	TRBV7-8
CASSSRGHPGAEAFF	TGTGCCAGCAGCTCGCGGGGACACCCTGGCGCTGAAGCTTTCTTT	.	TRBJ1-1	.	15	TRBV11-2
CASSSDRGHSYEQYF	TGTGCCAGCAGTTCGGACAGGGGTCACTCCTACGAGCAGTACTTC	.	TRBJ2-7	TRBD1	15	TRBV6-5
CASSLVSGGPETQYF	TGTGCCAGCAGCTTAGTGTCGGGAGGGCCGGAGACCCAGTACTTC	.	TRBJ2-5	TRBD2	15	TRBV11-2
CASSFAYDEQFF	TGTGCCAGCAGTTTTGCGTACGATGAGCAGTTCTTC	.	TRBJ2-1	.	12	TRBV27
CASSGADRVYNEQFF	TGTGCCAGCAGTGGAGCAGACAGGGTCTACAATGAGCAGTTCTTC	.	TRBJ2-1	TRBD1	15	TRBV27
CASSLASGREDTQYF	TGTGCCAGCAGCTTGGCTAGCGGGAGAGAAGATACGCAGTATTTT	.	TRBJ2-3	TRBD2	15	TRBV5-4
CASSTGINYGYTF	TGTGCCAGCAGCACAGGGATTAACTATGGCTACACCTTC	.	TRBJ1-2	.	13	TRBV7-4
CASSLSGLASEQYF	TGCGCCAGCAGCTTGTCGGGACTAGCCTCCGAGCAGTACTTC	.	TRBJ2-7	TRBD2	14	TRBV5-1
CASSQETGTAYGYTF	TGTGCCAGCAGCCAAGAAACCGGGACAGCGTATGGCTACACCTTC	.	TRBJ1-2	TRBD1	15	TRBV4-2
CARMTKASGRTNEQFF	TGTGCCAGGATGACAAAGGCCAGCGGGAGGACCAATGAGCAGTTCTTC	.	TRBJ2-1	TRBD2	16	TRBV5-4